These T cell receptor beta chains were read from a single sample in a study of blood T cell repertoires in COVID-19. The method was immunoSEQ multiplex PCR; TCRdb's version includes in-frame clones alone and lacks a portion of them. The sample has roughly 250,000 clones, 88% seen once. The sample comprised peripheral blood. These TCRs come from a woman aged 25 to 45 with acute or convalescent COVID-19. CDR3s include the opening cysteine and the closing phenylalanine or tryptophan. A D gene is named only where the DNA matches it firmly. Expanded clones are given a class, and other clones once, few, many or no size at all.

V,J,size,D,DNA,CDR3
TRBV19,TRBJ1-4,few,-,TGTGCCAGTAGGGCCCCGTGGGGCAGGGAAAAACTGTTTTTT,CASRAPWGREKLFF
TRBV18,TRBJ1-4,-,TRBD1,TGTGCCAGCTCACCATATGACTTCCGGGACAGGGTAGAAAAACTGTTTTTT,CASSPYDFRDRVEKLFF
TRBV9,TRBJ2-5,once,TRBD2,TGTGCCAGCAGCGTAGCGGGAGGTACGGAGGAGACCCAGTACTTC,CASSVAGGTEETQYF
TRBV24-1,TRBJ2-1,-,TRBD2,TGTGCCACCAGTGATGGGACTAGCTCCTACAATGAGCAGTTCTTC,CATSDGTSSYNEQFF
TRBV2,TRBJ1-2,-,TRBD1,TGTGCCAGCAGTGTCGGACAGGGACCAGGATATGGCTACACCTTC,CASSVGQGPGYGYTF
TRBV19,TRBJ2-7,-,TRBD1,TGTGCCAGTAGCCACAGGGGCTACGAGCAGTACTTC,CASSHRGYEQYF
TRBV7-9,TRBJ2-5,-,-,TGTGCCAGCAGCCGAACGGGGGACCAAGAGACCCAGTACTTC,CASSRTGDQETQYF
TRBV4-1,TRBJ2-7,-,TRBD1,TGCGCCAGCAGCCTCCGACAGGGCACCTACGAGCAGTACTTC,CASSLRQGTYEQYF
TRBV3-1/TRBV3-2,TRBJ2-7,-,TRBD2,TGTGCCAGCAGCCAAATGGCGGGAGGGCCCTCGGGGCAGTACTTC,CASSQMAGGPSGQYF
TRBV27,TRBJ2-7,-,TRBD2,TGTGCCAGCAGTCACGGGAGGGCCTACGAGCAGTACTTC,CASSHGRAYEQYF
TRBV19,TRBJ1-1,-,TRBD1,TGTGCCAGTAGTAAAACAGGGGTCGACACTGAAGCTTTCTTT,CASSKTGVDTEAFF
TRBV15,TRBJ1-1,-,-,TGTGCCACCAGCAGTCCCAAGAACACTGAAGCTTTCTTT,CATSSPKNTEAFF
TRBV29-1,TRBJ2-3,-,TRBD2,TGCAGCGTTGAAACTAGCGGTAGCACAGATACGCAGTATTTT,CSVETSGSTDTQYF
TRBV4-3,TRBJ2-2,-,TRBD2,TGCGCCAGCAGCCTCGCCGCCCTGGGACTAGCGGGCTCCGGGGAGCTGTTTTTT,CASSLAALGLAGSGELFF
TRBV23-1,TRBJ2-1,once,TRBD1,TGCGCCAGCAGTCAATGCCCCCGGGACAGGGCCTACAATGAGCAGTTCTTC,CASSQCPRDRAYNEQFF
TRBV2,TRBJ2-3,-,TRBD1,TGTGCCAGCAATCCGGGACAGGTGACAGATACGCAGTATTTT,CASNPGQVTDTQYF
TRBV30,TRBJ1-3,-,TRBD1,TGTGCCTGGTCAGGACAGGGCTACTCTGGAAACACCATATATTTT,CAWSGQGYSGNTIYF
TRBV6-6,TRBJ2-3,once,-,TGTGCCAGCAGCTATATGTCAGATACGCAGTATTTT,CASSYMSDTQYF
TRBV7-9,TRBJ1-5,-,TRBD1,TGTGCCAGCAGCTCCGGGACAGGGGGCGGTCAGCCCCAGCATTTT,CASSSGTGGGQPQHF
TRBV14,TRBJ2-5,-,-,TGTGCCAGCAGCCAAGATATTCTATTCGCCCAGTACTTC,CASSQDILFAQYF
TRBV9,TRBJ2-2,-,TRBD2,TGTGCCAGCAGCCTACGACTAGCGGCGAACACCGGGGAGCTGTTTTTT,CASSLRLAANTGELFF
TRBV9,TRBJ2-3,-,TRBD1,TGTGCCAGCAGCCCTAGTGGGGGACAGAGCACAGATACGCAGTATTTT,CASSPSGGQSTDTQYF
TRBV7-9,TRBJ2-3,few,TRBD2,TGTGCCAGCAGCTTGGGACTAGCGGGAGTTGAAGATACGCAGTATTTT,CASSLGLAGVEDTQYF
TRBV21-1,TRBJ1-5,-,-,TGTGCCAGCAGCAAAGAGGACAGGGGGACGGATAGCAATCAGCCCCAGCATTTT,CASSKEDRGTDSNQPQHF
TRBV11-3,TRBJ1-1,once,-,TGTGCCAGCAGCCCGCCGGGACAAGTGAACACTGAAGCTTTCTTT,CASSPPGQVNTEAFF
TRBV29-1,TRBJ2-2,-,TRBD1,TGCAGCGTTGCCCATAGACAGGGGGCAGGGGCCGGGGAGCTGTTTTTT,CSVAHRQGAGAGELFF
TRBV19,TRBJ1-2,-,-,TGTGCCAGTAGTACCCGAAGTTCAGGGTATGGCTACACCTTC,CASSTRSSGYGYTF
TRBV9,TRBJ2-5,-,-,TGTGCCAGCAGCGTTGGGAGCGGGGAGACCCAGTACTTC,CASSVGSGETQYF
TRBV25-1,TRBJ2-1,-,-,TGTGCCAGCAGTGATCTTGGGCCGAGCTCCTACAATGAGCAGTTCTTC,CASSDLGPSSYNEQFF
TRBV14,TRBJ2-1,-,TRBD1,TGTGCCAGCAGCCAGGGGGACAGGGAGGGGTCCAATGAGCAGTTCTTC,CASSQGDREGSNEQFF
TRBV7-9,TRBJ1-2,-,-,TGTGCCAGCAGCTCGCGGGATCCCAAAATAGGGGATGCTGATGGCTACACCTTC,CASSSRDPKIGDADGYTF